The source of this T cell receptor (beta chain) is a study of CD8+CD57+ T cells in acquired aplastic anemia. This clonotype turned up a few times. Patients who underwent sequencing had shown CD8+CD57+ cell expansion by flow cytometry. This CDR3 is built from 16 residues. The ends lost 6 bases at V and 2 bases at J; junction bases unmatched: 13. The germline V gene has CDR1 DFQATT and CDR2 SNEGSKA (reference sequence). Template material for TCR beta VDJ and CDR3 profiling consisted of genomic DNA. TCRdb reprocessed the reads via MiXCR and lists one record per CDR3 protein. The sample lists roughly 100,000 distinct CDR3 sequences; 65% to 70% were seen once.

This TCR was sampled from a human donor with aplastic anemia. The genes are TRBV20-1 and TRBJ2-3; the match to TRBD2 covers 8 bases. The sample was sorted CD4+, CD8+, or CD8+CD57+ T cells (not recorded which) from PBMCs. The CDR3 region has the DNA TGCAGTGCCAGCAGTTACCCGCGGGAGGCCACAGATACGCAGTATTTT. Protein: CSASSYPREATDTQYF.